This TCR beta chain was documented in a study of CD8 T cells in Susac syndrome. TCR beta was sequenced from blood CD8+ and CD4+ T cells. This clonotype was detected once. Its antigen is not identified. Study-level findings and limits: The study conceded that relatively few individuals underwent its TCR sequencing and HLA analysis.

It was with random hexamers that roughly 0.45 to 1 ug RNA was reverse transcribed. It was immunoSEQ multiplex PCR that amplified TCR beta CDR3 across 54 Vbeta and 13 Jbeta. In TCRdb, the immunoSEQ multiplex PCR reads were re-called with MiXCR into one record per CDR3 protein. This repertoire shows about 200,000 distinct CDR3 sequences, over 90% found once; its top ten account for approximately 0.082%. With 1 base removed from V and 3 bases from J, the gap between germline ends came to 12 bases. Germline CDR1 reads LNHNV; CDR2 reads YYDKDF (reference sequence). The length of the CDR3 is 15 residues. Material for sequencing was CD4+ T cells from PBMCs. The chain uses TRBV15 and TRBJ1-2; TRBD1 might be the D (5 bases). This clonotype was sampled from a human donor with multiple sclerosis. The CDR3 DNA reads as TGTGCCACCAGCAGAGGAGGGGCGCAGCACTATGGCTACACCTTC. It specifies CATSRGGAQHYGYTF. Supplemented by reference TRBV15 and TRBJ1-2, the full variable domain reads DAMVIQNPRYQVTQFGKPVTLSCSQTLNHNVMYWYQQKSSQAPKLLFHYYDKDFNNEADTPDNFQSRRPNTSFCFLDIRSPGLGDTAMYLCATSRGGAQHYGYTFGSGTRLTVV.